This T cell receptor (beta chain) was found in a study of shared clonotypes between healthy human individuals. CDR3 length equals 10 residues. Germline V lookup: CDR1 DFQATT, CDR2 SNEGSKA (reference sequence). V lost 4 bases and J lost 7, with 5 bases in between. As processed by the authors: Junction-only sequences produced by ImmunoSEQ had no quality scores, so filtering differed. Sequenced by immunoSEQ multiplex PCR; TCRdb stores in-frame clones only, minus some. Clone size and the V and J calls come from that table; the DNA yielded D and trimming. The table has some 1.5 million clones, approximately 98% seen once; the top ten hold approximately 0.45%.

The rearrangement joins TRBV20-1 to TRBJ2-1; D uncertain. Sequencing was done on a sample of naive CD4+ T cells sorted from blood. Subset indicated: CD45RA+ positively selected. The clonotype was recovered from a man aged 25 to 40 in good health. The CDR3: CSAKTNEQFF. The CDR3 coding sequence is TGCAGTGCTAAGACTAATGAGCAGTTCTTC.